Each of the 10 T cell receptor beta chains below was sequenced from the same sample in a study of cytomegalovirus exposure and HLA in healthy donors. It was with 60 Vbeta and 13 Jbeta primers that the PCR ran. Clones were read by immunoSEQ multiplex PCR, and TCRdb kept only the in-frame ones, dropping some. The table has approximately 140,000 clones, around 80% seen once. The sample taken for sequencing was PBMCs. These receptors originate from a man between 18 and 29 years old in good health and CMV-seropositive.

The chain employs TRBV30 and TRBJ2-2; D not certain. Germline lookup yields CDR1 GTSNPN and CDR2 SVGIG (reference sequence). V shed 7 bases and J shed 6 bases, with 15 bases lying between them. This CDR3 is 13 amino acids long. The CDR3 here is CAYPVLFAGELFF. In DNA form, the CDR3 reads TGTGCCTACCCGGTACTTTTCGCCGGGGAGCTGTTTTTT. Full variable domain (outside the CDR3, taken from reference TRBV30 and TRBJ2-2): SQTIHQWPATLVQPVGSPLSLECTVEGTSNPNLYWYRQAAGRGLQLLFYSVGIGQISSEVPQNLSASRPQDRQFILSSKKLLLSDSGFYLCAYPVLFAGELFFGEGSRLTVL.

This clone came up once. The chain employs TRBV4-2 and TRBJ1-2; no reliable D call. V was pared by 5 bases and J by 0 bases, with 4 bases between. CDR3 size: 12 residues. Germline CDR1 reads LGHNA; CDR2 reads YNFKEQ. The DNA for the CDR3 is TGTGCCAGCAGCGAGGCTAACTATGGCTACACCTTC. Translating gives CASSEANYGYTF.

The V call is TRBV28, the J call TRBJ2-7; tentatively, D is TRBD2 (6 bases). Germline CDR1 is MDHEN and CDR2 is SYDVKM. V lost 7 bases to trimming and J lost 4 bases, with 23 bases between them. The CDR3 sequence is 16 residues long. The CDR3 region has the DNA TGTGCCAGCATGAGCACCCGGGACTTCACACCTTACGAGCAGTACTTC. Translated, it gives CASMSTRDFTPYEQYF.

The chain employs TRBV27 and TRBJ2-5, with TRBD1 as a possible D gene (5 bases). Germline V lookup: CDR1 MNHEY, CDR2 SMNVEV (reference sequence). This CDR3 is built from 14 residues. Trimming pared 3 bases from V and 2 bases from J, leaving 10 bases between. The CDR3 DNA sequence: TGTGCCAGCAGTTTCCAGGGTAAACAAGAGACCCAGTACTTC. Residues: CASSFQGKQETQYF.

This clone was detected only once. V usage is TRBV4-2 and J usage is TRBJ1-3; 7 bases fit TRBD1. This CDR3 is built from 15 residues. V dropped 3 bases and J dropped 1; count of bases not matched to a gene: 3. Germline V gives CDR1 LGHNA, CDR2 YNFKEQ. CDR3 sequence: CASSHGQESGNTIYF. CDR3 coding DNA: TGTGCCAGCAGCCATGGACAGGAGTCTGGAAACACCATATATTTT.

The rearrangement joins TRBV7-9 to TRBJ1-4; D perhaps matches TRBD1 (5 bases). The CDR3 loop spans 16 amino acids. Trimming took 3 bases from V and 2 from J, leaving 13 bases between them. Germline values: CDR1 SEHNR, CDR2 FQNEAQ (reference sequence). The CDR3: CASSFDGGRTNEKLFF. For the CDR3, the DNA is TGTGCCAGCAGCTTTGACGGGGGGAGGACTAATGAAAAACTGTTTTTT.

This clone was seen once. The chain employs TRBV6-6 and TRBJ2-5, with TRBD2 matching 10 bases. V lost 8 bases, J lost 5 bases, and 2 bases stayed unmatched. The CDR3 has 12 residues. Germline V CDR1 and CDR2: MNHNY, SVGAGI (reference sequence). This chain's CDR3 is CASATSGETQYF. The CDR3 DNA follows: TGTGCCAGCGCGACTAGCGGGGAGACCCAGTACTTC.

V gene TRBV28 combines with J gene TRBJ1-5; maybe TRBD1 (5 bases). V shed 2 bases and J shed 7 bases, with 21 bases lying between them. The CDR3 totals 17 residues. Germline V gene lookup returns CDR1 MDHEN and CDR2 SYDVKM. The CDR3 nucleotides read TGTGCCAGCAGTTTACGGACCCCGTCGGGGGACGAACAGCCCCAGCATTTT. Encoded protein: CASSLRTPSGDEQPQHF.

The genes are TRBV19 and TRBJ1-5; no clear D gene. V was clipped by 5 bases and J by 0 bases, with 5 bases between them. CDR1 is LNHDA, CDR2 SQIVND, per germline (reference sequence). This CDR3 spans 13 amino acids. The CDR3 nucleotides read TGTGCCAGTAGTTCGGTTAGCAATCAGCCCCAGCATTTT. Protein sequence: CASSSVSNQPQHF.

V gene TRBV4-1 combines with J gene TRBJ1-2; 7 bases fit TRBD1. The J segment lost 10 bases and the V segment lost 0 bases, leaving 5 bases of the junction unmatched. The germline V gene has CDR1 MGHRA and CDR2 YSYEKL. CDR3 size: 13 residues. DNA for the CDR3: TGCGCCAGCAGCCAAGACGTCGGGACAGCCTACACCTTC. Its protein product is CASSQDVGTAYTF.